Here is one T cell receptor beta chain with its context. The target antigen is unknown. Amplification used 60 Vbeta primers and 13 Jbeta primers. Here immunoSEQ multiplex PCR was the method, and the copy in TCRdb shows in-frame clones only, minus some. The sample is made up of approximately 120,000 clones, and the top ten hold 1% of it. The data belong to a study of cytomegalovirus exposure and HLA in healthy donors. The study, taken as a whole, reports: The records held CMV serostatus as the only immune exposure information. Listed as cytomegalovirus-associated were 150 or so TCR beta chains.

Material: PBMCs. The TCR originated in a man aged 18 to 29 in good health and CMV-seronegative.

The CDR3, as DNA: TGCAGCGTTGAAGATCTAAGCGGGAGAGGGACAGATACGCAGTATTTT. Protein sequence: CSVEDLSGRGTDTQYF. The chain recombines TRBV29-1 with TRBJ2-3, with 8 bases matching TRBD2. After removal of 0 bases from V and 3 bases from J, the junction contained 8 bases not matched to a gene. Germline V gives CDR1 SQVTM, CDR2 ANQGSEA. There are 16 residues in the CDR3.